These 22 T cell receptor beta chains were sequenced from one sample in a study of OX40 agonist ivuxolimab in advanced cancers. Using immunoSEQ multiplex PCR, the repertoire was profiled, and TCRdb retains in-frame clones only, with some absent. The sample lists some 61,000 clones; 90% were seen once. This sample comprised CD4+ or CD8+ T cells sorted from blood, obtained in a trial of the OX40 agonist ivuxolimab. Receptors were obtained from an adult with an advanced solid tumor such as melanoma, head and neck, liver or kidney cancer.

The CDR3 coding sequence is TGCGCCAGCAGCTTGTCCAGCATAAGCTCCTACAATGAGCAGTTCTTC. Residues: CASSLSSISSYNEQFF. This chain joins TRBV5-1 and TRBJ2-1, with D unresolved. Trimming took 1 base from V and 0 from J, leaving 11 bases between them. The germline CDR1 and CDR2 sequences are SGHRS and YFSETQ. The CDR3 runs 16 residues.

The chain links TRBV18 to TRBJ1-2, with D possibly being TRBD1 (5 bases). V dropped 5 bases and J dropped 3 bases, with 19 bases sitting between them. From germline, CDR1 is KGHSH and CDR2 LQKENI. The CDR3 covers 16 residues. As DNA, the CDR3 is TGTGCCAGCTCATCCAGGGACGGAGACTGGTACTATGGCTACACCTTC. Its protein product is CASSSRDGDWYYGYTF.

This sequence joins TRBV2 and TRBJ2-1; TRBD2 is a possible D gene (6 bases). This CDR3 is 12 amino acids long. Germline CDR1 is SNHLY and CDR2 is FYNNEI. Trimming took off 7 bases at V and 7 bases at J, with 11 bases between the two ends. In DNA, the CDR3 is TGTGCCAGCACCCTTGGGGGGAATGAGCAGTTCTTC. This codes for CASTLGGNEQFF.

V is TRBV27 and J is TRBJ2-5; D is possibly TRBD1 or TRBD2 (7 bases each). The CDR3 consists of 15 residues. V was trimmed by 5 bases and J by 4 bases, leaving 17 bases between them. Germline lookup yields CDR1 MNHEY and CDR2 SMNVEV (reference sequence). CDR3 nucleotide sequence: TGTGCCAGCAGTGGGGAGGGGGCCGGGCGAGAGACCCAGTACTTC. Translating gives CASSGEGAGRETQYF.

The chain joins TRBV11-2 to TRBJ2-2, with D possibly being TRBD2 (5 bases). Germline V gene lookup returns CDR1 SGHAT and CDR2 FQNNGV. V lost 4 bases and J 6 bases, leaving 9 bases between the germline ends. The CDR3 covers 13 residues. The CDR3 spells CASSSLEAGELFF. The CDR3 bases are TGTGCCAGCAGCTCCCTGGAGGCCGGGGAGCTGTTTTTT.

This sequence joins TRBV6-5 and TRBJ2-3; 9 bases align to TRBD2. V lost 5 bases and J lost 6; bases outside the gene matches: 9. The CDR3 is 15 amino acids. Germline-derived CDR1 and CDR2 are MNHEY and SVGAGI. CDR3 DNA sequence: TGTGCCAGCAGTACGCTGCGGGGGGGGAAGGATACGCAGTATTTT. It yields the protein CASSTLRGGKDTQYF.

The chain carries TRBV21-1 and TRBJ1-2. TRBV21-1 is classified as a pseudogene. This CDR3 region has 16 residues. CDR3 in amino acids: CASSKAQGTHNYGYTF. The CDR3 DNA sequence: TGTGCCAGCAGCAAAGCGCAGGGGACTCATAACTATGGCTACACCTTC.

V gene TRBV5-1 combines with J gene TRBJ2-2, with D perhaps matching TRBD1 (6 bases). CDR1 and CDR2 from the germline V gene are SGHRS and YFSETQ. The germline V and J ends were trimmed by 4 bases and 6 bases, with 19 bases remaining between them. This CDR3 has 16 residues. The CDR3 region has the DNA TGCGCCAGCAGCCCTAACAGGGCCCTTTGGCCCGGGGAGCTGTTTTTT. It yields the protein CASSPNRALWPGELFF.

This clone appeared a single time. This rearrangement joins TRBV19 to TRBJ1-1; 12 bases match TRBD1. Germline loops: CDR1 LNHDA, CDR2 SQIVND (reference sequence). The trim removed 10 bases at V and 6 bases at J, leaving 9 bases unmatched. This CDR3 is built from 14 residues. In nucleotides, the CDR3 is TGTGCCACCCGTGGGACAGGGGGCGTATCTGAAGCTTTCTTT. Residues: CATRGTGGVSEAFF.

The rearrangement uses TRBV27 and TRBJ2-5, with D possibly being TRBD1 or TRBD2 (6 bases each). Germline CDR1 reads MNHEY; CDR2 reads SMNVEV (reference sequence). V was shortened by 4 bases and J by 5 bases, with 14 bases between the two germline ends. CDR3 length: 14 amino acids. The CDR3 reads CASSWKRGRETQYF. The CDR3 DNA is TGTGCCAGCAGTTGGAAACGGGGGCGCGAGACCCAGTACTTC.

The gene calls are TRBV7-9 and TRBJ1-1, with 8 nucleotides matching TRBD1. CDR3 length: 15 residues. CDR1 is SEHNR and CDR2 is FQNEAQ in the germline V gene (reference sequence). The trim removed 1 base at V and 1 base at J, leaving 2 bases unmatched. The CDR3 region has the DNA TGTGCCAGCAGCTTAGAGACAGGGGCGAACACTGAAGCTTTCTTT. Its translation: CASSLETGANTEAFF.

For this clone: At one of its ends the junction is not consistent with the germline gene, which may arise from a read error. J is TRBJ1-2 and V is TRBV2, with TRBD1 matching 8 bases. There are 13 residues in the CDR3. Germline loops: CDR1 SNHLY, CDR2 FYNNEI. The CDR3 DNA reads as TGTGCCAGCAGAGAAGACAGGGGCCTTGGCTACACCTTC. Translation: CASREDRGLGYTF.

CDR3 loop: CTSSQASSGGAVHEQFF. CDR3 in DNA: TGCACCAGCAGCCAAGCCTCTAGCGGGGGGGCTGTCCATGAGCAGTTCTTC. The chain carries TRBV1 and TRBJ2-1; the D call of TRBD2 is as the table states it, not checked on the DNA. TRBV1 is given as a pseudogene. This CDR3 comprises 17 residues.

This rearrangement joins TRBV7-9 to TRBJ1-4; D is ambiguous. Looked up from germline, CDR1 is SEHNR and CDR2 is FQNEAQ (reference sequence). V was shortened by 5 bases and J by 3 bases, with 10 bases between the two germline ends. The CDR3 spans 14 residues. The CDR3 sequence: CASSPGRANEKLFF. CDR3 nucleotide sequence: TGTGCCAGCAGCCCCGGAAGGGCTAATGAAAAACTGTTTTTT.

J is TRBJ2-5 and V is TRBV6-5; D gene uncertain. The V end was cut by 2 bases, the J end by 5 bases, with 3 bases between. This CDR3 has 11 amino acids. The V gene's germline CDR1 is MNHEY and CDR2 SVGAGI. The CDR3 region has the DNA TGTGCCAGCAGTTACGGGGAGACCCAGTACTTC. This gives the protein CASSYGETQYF.

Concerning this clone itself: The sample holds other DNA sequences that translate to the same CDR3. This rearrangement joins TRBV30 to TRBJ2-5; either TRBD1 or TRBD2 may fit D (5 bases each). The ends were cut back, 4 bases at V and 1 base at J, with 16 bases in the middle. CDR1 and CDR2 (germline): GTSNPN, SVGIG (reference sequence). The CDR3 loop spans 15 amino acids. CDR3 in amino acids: CAWIHTGTRQETQYF. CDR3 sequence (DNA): TGTGCCTGGATCCATACGGGGACCCGCCAAGAGACCCAGTACTTC.

CDR3 protein: CSVLDQASYEQYF. Here the CDR3 DNA reads TGCAGCGTTTTGGACCAAGCTTCCTACGAGCAGTACTTC. The chain carries TRBV29-1 and TRBJ2-7; D ambiguous. The germline V and J ends were trimmed by 5 bases and 1 base, with 12 bases remaining between them. CDR1 SQVTM and CDR2 ANQGSEA come from the germline V gene. CDR3 length: 13 amino acids.

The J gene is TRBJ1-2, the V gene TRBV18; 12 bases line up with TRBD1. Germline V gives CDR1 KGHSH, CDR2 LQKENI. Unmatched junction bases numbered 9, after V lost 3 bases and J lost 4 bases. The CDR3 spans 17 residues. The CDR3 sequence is CASSPDPGTGGAYGYTF. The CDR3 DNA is TGTGCCAGCTCACCTGACCCCGGGACAGGGGGCGCCTATGGCTACACCTTC.

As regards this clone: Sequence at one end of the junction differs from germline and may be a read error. The CDR3 DNA reads TGTGCTAGCAGCTTAGCGCAGGGTAACCGCTACGAGCAGTACTTC. It specifies CASSLAQGNRYEQYF. The V call is TRBV7-7, the J call TRBJ2-7; tentatively, D is TRBD1 or TRBD2 (5 bases each). The CDR3 has 15 amino acids. Germline lookup yields CDR1 SSHAT and CDR2 FNYEAQ (reference sequence).

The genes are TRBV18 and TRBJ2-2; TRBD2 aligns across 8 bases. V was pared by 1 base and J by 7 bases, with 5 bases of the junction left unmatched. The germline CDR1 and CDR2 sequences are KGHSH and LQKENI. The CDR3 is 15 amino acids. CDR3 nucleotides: TGTGCCAGCTCACCACTAGCGGGGACGGACGGGGAGCTGTTTTTT. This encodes CASSPLAGTDGELFF.

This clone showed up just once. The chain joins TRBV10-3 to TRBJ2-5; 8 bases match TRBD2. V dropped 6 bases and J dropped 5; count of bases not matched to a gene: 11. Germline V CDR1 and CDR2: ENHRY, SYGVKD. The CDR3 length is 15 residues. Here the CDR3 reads CAIRESGLGVETQYF. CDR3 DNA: TGTGCCATCAGAGAATCGGGACTAGGAGTGGAGACCCAGTACTTC.

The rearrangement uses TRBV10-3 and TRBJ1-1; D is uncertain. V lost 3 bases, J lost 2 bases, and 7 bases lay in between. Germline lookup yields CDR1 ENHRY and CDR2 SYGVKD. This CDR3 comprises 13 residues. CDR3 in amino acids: CAISDRPNTEAFF. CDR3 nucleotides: TGTGCCATCAGTGACAGACCAAACACTGAAGCTTTCTTT.